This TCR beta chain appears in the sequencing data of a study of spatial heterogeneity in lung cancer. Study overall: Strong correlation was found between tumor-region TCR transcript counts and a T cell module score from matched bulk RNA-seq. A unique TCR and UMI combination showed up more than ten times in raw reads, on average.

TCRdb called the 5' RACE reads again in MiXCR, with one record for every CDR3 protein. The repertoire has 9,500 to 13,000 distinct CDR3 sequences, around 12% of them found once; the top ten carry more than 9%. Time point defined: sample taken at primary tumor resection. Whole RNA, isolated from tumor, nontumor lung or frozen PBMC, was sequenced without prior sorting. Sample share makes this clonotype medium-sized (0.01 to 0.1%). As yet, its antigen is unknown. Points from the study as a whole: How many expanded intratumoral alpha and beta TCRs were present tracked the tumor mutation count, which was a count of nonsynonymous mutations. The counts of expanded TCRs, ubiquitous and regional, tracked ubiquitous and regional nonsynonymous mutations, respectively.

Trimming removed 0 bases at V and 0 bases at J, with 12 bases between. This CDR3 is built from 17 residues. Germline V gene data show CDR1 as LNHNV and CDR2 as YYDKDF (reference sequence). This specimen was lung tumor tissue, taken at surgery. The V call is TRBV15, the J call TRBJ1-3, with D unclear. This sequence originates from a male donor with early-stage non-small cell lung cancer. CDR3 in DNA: TGTGCCACCAGCAGAGATCTCTCGAGCGACTCTGGAAACACCATATATTTT. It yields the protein CATSRDLSSDSGNTIYF.